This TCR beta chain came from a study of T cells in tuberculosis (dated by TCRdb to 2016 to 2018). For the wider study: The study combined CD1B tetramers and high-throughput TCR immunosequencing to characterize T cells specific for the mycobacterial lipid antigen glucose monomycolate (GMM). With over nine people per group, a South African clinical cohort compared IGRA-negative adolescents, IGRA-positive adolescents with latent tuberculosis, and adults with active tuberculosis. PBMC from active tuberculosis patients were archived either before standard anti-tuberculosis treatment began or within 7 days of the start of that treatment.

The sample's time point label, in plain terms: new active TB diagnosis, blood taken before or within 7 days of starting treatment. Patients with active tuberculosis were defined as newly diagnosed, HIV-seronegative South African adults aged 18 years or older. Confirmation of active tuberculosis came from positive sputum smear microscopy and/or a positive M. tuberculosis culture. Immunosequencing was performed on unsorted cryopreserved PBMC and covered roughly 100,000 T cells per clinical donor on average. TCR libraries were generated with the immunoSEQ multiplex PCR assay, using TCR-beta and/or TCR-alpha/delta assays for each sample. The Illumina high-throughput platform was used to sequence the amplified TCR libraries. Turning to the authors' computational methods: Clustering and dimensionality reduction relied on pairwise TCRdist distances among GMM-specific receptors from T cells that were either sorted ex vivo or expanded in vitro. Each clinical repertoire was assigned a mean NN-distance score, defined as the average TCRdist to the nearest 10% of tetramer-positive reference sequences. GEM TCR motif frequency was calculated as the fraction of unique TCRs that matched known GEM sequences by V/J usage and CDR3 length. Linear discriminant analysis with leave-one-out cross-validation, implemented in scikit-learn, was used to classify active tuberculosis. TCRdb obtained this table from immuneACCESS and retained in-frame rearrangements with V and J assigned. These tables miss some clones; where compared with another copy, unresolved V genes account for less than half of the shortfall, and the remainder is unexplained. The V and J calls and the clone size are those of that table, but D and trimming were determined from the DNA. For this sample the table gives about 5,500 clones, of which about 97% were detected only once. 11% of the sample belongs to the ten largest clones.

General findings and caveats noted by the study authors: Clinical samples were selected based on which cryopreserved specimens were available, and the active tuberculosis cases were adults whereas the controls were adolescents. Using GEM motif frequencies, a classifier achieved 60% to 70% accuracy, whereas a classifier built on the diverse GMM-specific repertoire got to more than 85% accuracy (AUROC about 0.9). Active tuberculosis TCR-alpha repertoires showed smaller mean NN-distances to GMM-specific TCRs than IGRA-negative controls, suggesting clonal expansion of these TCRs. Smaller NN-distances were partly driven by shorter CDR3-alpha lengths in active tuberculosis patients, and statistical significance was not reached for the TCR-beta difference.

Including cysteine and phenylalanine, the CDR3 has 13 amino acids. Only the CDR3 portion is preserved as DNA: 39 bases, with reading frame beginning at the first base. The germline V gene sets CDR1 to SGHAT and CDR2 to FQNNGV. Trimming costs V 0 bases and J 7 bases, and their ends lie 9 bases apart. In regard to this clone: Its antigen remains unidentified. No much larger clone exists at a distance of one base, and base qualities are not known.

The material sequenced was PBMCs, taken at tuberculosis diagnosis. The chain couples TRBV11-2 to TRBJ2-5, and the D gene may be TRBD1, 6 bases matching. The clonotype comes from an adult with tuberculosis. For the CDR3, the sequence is CASSLESRGTQYF. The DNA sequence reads TGTGCCAGCAGCTTAGAATCCAGGGGGACCCAGTACTTC.